This is a list of T cell receptor beta chains from one sample in a study of T cells in Graves' hyperthyroidism and ophthalmopathy. A single record per CDR3 protein comes from TCRdb applying MiXCR to the multiplex PCR reads. This sample has approximately 510,000 distinct CDR3 sequences, with less than 25% found just once. The sample was blood. These receptors were obtained from a man younger than 30 with Graves' hyperthyroidism. Each CDR3 is given with its conserved first and last residue. Each record gives: V gene, J gene, clone size, D gene, CDR3 DNA, CDR3 protein. A D gene is named only where the DNA matches it firmly. Clone size is not always given. Where it is, it says once, few, many or a class for expanded clones.

>TRBV27|TRBJ1-1|many|TRBD1
TGTGCCAGCAGTCCGGCCGGACAGGTATTGAACACTGAAGCTTTCTTT
CASSPAGQVLNTEAFF
>TRBV27|TRBJ2-7|many|NA
TGTGCCAGCAGTCTGGGGACCACCTACGAGCAGTACTTC
CASSLGTTYEQYF
>TRBV12-3/TRBV12-4|TRBJ1-5|many|NA
TGTGCCAGCAGCAAGACAGGTGAGGGTCAGCCCCAGCATTTT
CASSKTGEGQPQHF
>TRBV9|TRBJ1-1|NA|NA
TGTGCCAGCAGCGTAGGGGATATTGCTGAAGCTTTCTTT
CASSVGDIAEAFF
>TRBV24-1|TRBJ2-5|many|TRBD1
TGTGCCACCAGTGATTTTAAGACAGGGTTGTACCAAGAGACCCAGTACTTC
CATSDFKTGLYQETQYF
>TRBV2|TRBJ1-2|many|NA
TGTGCCAGCAGTGAAGCGCGGGGGACCAACTATGGCTACACCTTC
CASSEARGTNYGYTF
>TRBV6-2/TRBV6-3|TRBJ1-2|many|TRBD1
TGTGCCAGCAGTTACCCGGGACAGTCAAACTATGGCTACACCTTC
CASSYPGQSNYGYTF
>TRBV5-8|TRBJ1-1|many|NA
TGTGCCAGCAGCTTGTTGGCTTCAGCTGAAGCTTTCTTT
CASSLLASAEAFF
>TRBV12-3/TRBV12-4|TRBJ1-5|many|NA
TGTGCCAGCAGTTTTGTCGGCCAGCCCCAGCATTTT
CASSFVGQPQHF
>TRBV27|TRBJ2-7|few|NA
TGTGCCAGCAGTTTATTTAGGGGCGACGAGCAGTACTTC
CASSLFRGDEQYF